The clone carrying this TCR beta chain showed up many times. This CDR3 has 17 residues. The V and J ends lost 6 bases and 4 bases respectively, with 23 bases between them. Germline CDR1 and CDR2: MNHEY and SMNVEV (reference sequence). The data derive from a study of T cells in Graves' hyperthyroidism and ophthalmopathy. From RNA transcripts, TCR beta CDR3 regions were amplified. HTBI primers were used for first-round RT-PCR of the TCR CDR3. One entry per CDR3 protein, called by TCRdb with MiXCR from the multiplex PCR reads. The data hold around 290,000 distinct CDR3 sequences, with roughly 13% observed a single time.

The sequencing sample was made of blood. The clonotype was recovered from a woman aged 25-40 years with Graves' hyperthyroidism that later progressed to Graves' ophthalmopathy. The chain links TRBV27 to TRBJ2-3; unclear D gene. CDR3 amino acids: CASSPLEWARRSDTQYF. The CDR3 nucleotides read TGTGCCAGCAGCCCCCTCGAGTGGGCTAGGCGCTCAGATACGCAGTATTTT.